This passage covers 28 T cell receptor beta chains from one sample sequenced in a study of T-cell reconstitution after alpha-beta-depleted transplantation in children. Unique molecular identifiers tagged the TCRbeta library. MiXCR was run by TCRdb on the PCR reads, yielding one entry per CDR3 protein. The sample has about half a million distinct CDR3 sequences, under 15% seen once; the top ten hold less than 6.5%. The starting material was PBMCs from the stem cell graft donor, obtained from the stem cell graft. The source of these receptors is a human donor who donated a stem cell graft to a child with combined immunodeficiency.

This clonotype appeared many times. This sequence joins TRBV5-1 and TRBJ2-3; 8 bases line up with TRBD1. CDR1 SGHRS and CDR2 YFSETQ come from the germline V gene. This CDR3 has 14 amino acids. V dropped 1 base and J dropped 4; count of bases not matched to a gene: 2. The CDR3 sequence: CASSLSQGADTQYF. The DNA of the CDR3 is TGCGCCAGCAGCTTGTCACAGGGGGCAGATACGCAGTATTTT.

This clonotype was counted between two and nine times. V usage is TRBV10-3 and J usage is TRBJ2-2; no clear D. Germline V lookup: CDR1 ENHRY, CDR2 SYGVKD. This CDR3 is 17 amino acids long. The germline V and J ends were trimmed by 0 bases and 6 bases, with 17 bases remaining between them. As DNA, the CDR3 is TGTGCCATCAGTGAGTCGCAGTACGCTGGTGGGGCCGGGGAGCTGTTTTTT. Protein: CAISESQYAGGAGELFF.

J is TRBJ2-7 and V is TRBV24-1; 8 bases fit TRBD1. V lost 2 bases to trimming and J lost 10 bases; unmatched junction nucleotides: 6. The germline V gene has CDR1 KGHDR and CDR2 SFDVKD. This CDR3 has 13 residues. Here the CDR3 reads CATSDSDRGEQYF. DNA for the CDR3: TGTGCCACCAGTGATTCAGACAGGGGAGAACAGTACTTC.

This clonotype was found many times. V and J are TRBV7-2 and TRBJ2-5, with 8 bases lining up with TRBD2. The CDR3 totals 14 residues. V shed 5 bases, J shed 1 base, and the junction held 3 bases outside the gene matches. Germline values: CDR1 SGHTA, CDR2 FQGNSA. The CDR3 loop is CASSVSGVQETQYF. In nucleotides, the CDR3 is TGTGCCAGCAGCGTTAGCGGGGTCCAAGAGACCCAGTACTTC.

In its sample, this clonotype was seen many times. This rearrangement joins TRBV12-3 or TRBV12-4 to TRBJ2-3; perhaps TRBD1 as D (5 bases). V lost 4 bases to trimming and J lost 1 base, with 9 bases between them. CDR3 length: 14 amino acids. This CDR3 is CASSWLGGTDTQYF. The CDR3 coding sequence is TGTGCCAGCAGTTGGTTAGGGGGCACAGATACGCAGTATTTT.

This clonotype has at least ten counts. The CDR3 DNA sequence: TGTGCCAGCAGCCGAGGAACGGCGGATGAGCAGTTCTTC. It is translated as CASSRGTADEQFF. The V and J genes are TRBV7-2 and TRBJ2-1; the D is unclear. Trimming took 5 bases from V and 8 from J, leaving 13 bases between them. This CDR3 spans 13 amino acids. CDR1 is SGHTA and CDR2 is FQGNSA in the germline V gene. The full variable domain, with the rest looked up from reference TRBV7-2 and TRBJ2-1, is GAGVSQSPSNKVTEKGKDVELRCDPISGHTALYWYRQSLGQGLEFLIYFQGNSAPDKSGLPSDRFSAERTGGSVSTLTIQRTQQEDSAVYLCASSRGTADEQFFGPGTRLTVL.

This clonotype was seen more than once but under ten times. This rearrangement joins TRBV5-1 to TRBJ2-7, with D unresolved. Trimming took off 1 base at V and 5 bases at J, with 13 bases between the two ends. This CDR3 spans 14 amino acids. The germline V gene encodes CDR1 SGHRS and CDR2 YFSETQ. CDR3 DNA sequence: TGCGCCAGCAGCTTGACTCCCTCAGGAGACGAGCAGTACTTC. Its protein product is CASSLTPSGDEQYF. The full variable domain, its missing parts supplied by reference TRBV5-1 and TRBJ2-7, is KAGVTQTPRYLIKTRGQQVTLSCSPISGHRSVSWYQQTPGQGLQFLFEYFSETQRNKGNFPGRFSGRQFSNSRSEMNVSTLELGDSALYLCASSLTPSGDEQYFGPGTRLTVT.

The table lists this clonotype with a few counts. The V and J genes are TRBV9 and TRBJ2-3, with 9 bases identical to TRBD2. Looked up from germline, CDR1 is SGDLS and CDR2 is YYNGEE. The length of the CDR3 is 15 residues. Trimming cost V 2 bases and J 6 bases; bases outside gene matches: 7. As DNA, the CDR3 is TGTGCCAGCAGCGTGGGCGGGGGGGCCCTTGATACGCAGTATTTT. Its protein is CASSVGGGALDTQYF. Based on the CDR3 plus reference TRBV9 and TRBJ2-3, the full variable domain is DSGVTQTPKHLITATGQRVTLRCSPRSGDLSVYWYQQSLDQGLQFLIQYYNGEERAKGNILERFSAQQFPDLHSELNLSSLELGDSALYFCASSVGGGALDTQYFGPGTRLTVL.

This clonotype has a handful of counts. The rearrangement uses TRBV20-1 and TRBJ2-7; 7 bases line up with TRBD1. This CDR3 is built from 19 residues. CDR1 is DFQATT, CDR2 SNEGSKA, per germline (reference sequence). V shed 2 bases, J shed 0 bases, and the junction held 19 bases outside the gene matches. CDR3 sequence reads: CSARSYGTDFSPLSYEQYF. Written as DNA, the CDR3 is TGCAGTGCTAGAAGTTACGGGACAGACTTCTCACCTCTCTCCTACGAGCAGTACTTC.

The table lists this clonotype with many counts. CDR3 in amino acids: CASSLSTNTGELFF. DNA for the CDR3: TGTGCCAGCAGCCTCTCAACGAACACCGGGGAGCTGTTTTTT. The J gene is TRBJ2-2, the V gene TRBV6-5; no clear D gene. The germline V gene has CDR1 MNHEY and CDR2 SVGAGI. The CDR3 runs 14 residues. V gave up 6 bases and J gave up 0 bases, with 8 bases separating them.

This clonotype was picked up many times. This chain uses TRBV29-1 with TRBJ1-4; D is unclear. In germline, CDR1 is SQVTM, CDR2 ANQGSEA. This CDR3 is built from 12 residues. Trimming shortened V by 4 bases and J by 4 bases, and 7 bases separated the two germline ends. CDR3 amino acids: CSVVSNNEKLFF. CDR3 bases: TGCAGCGTTGTGTCCAATAATGAAAAACTGTTTTTT.

This clonotype has a single count. The chain links TRBV3-1 to TRBJ1-4; D gene ambiguous. The V gene lost 1 base and the J gene lost 7 bases, with 16 bases spanning the gap. The CDR3 covers 16 residues. In germline, CDR1 is LGHDT, CDR2 YNNKEL (reference sequence). The CDR3 here is CASSQVYRKPAEKLFF. In DNA form, the CDR3 reads TGTGCCAGCAGCCAAGTTTACAGAAAACCTGCTGAAAAACTGTTTTTT. Based on the CDR3 plus reference TRBV3-1 and TRBJ1-4, the full variable domain is DTAVSQTPKYLVTQMGNDKSIKCEQNLGHDTMYWYKQDSKKFLKIMFSYNNKELIINETVPNRFSPKSPDKAHLNLHINSLELGDSAVYFCASSQVYRKPAEKLFFGSGTQLSVL.

The rearrangement joins TRBV18 to TRBJ2-1; 7 bases line up with TRBD1. V trimming: 3 bases; J trimming: 10 bases; junction bases outside the gene matches: 3. The CDR3 is 12 residues long. Germline CDR1 KGHSH, CDR2 LQKENI. CDR3 sequence reads: CASSPTGREQFF. For the CDR3, the DNA is TGTGCCAGCTCACCGACAGGGCGGGAGCAGTTCTTC.

The genes are TRBV10-3 and TRBJ2-5; 14 bases match TRBD2. With V trimmed by 11 bases and J by 5 bases, 7 bases remained unmatched. The CDR3 spans 14 residues. Per the germline V gene, CDR1 is ENHRY and CDR2 is SYGVKD. The CDR3 bases are TGTGCCGCCTCCGGGACTAGCGGGAGTGAGACCCAGTACTTC. Translated, it gives CAASGTSGSETQYF.

V is TRBV28 and J is TRBJ2-7, with D tentatively TRBD2 (5 bases). The germline CDR1 and CDR2 sequences are MDHEN and SYDVKM. The V gene lost 6 bases and the J gene lost 3 bases, with 15 bases spanning the gap. The CDR3 runs to 14 residues. The CDR3 here is CASRRPGIVYEQYF. The CDR3, as DNA: TGTGCCAGCAGAAGGCCCGGGATTGTCTACGAGCAGTACTTC.

There are a few counts of this clonotype. This chain links TRBV30 with TRBJ2-3; unclear D gene. The CDR3 covers 12 residues. Germline-derived CDR1 and CDR2 are GTSNPN and SVGIG (reference sequence). V lost 0 bases to trimming and J lost 3 bases, with 4 bases between them. The DNA for the CDR3 is TGTGCCTGGAGTGTACGTACAGATACGCAGTATTTT. Translation: CAWSVRTDTQYF.

The chain has TRBV20-1 and TRBJ1-5; 7 positions agree with TRBD1. CDR1 DFQATT and CDR2 SNEGSKA come from the germline V gene (reference sequence). This CDR3 is 15 amino acids long. The V gene end was trimmed by 1 base and the J gene end by 3 bases; junction bases not matched to a gene: 6. CDR3 DNA sequence: TGCAGTGCTAGAGGCATCGGGACAGACAATCAGCCCCAGCATTTT. Amino acid sequence: CSARGIGTDNQPQHF.

This clonotype has at least ten counts. This chain links TRBV5-1 with TRBJ2-1; tentatively, D is TRBD2 (5 bases). This CDR3 has 14 residues. With 2 bases removed from V and 7 bases from J, the gap between germline ends came to 13 bases. The germline gives CDR1 SGHRS, CDR2 YFSETQ. The CDR3, as DNA: TGCGCCAGCAGCTTAACCCCGGGAAAAAATGAGCAGTTCTTC. It translates to CASSLTPGKNEQFF.

This clonotype was counted only a few times. Since a much larger clone is just one base distant, this may be a read error. This CDR3 is missing its conserved last phenylalanine or tryptophan, likely due to a read error. The chain employs TRBV27 and TRBJ2-7, with a tentative D call TRBD2 (5 bases). The CDR3 sequence is 13 residues long. V dropped 2 bases and J dropped 5 bases, with 10 bases sitting between them. Germline CDR1 is MNHEY and CDR2 is SMNVEV (reference sequence). The CDR3, as DNA: TGTGCCAGCAGTTTAAGGGAGTACCACGAGCAGTACTAC. Translated: CASSLREYHEQYY.

This clonotype showed up many times. The chain combines TRBV5-5 with TRBJ2-6; the D is unclear. Germline V lookup: CDR1 SGHKS, CDR2 YYEKEE (reference sequence). This CDR3 contains 16 residues. Deletions cut 1 base from V and 1 base from J, with 9 bases between. The CDR3 loop reads CASSLFMGSGANVLTF. DNA for the CDR3: TGTGCCAGCAGCTTGTTCATGGGTTCTGGGGCCAACGTCCTGACTTTC. Using reference TRBV5-5 and TRBJ2-6 for the parts outside the CDR3, the full variable domain is DAGVTQSPTHLIKTRGQQVTLRCSPISGHKSVSWYQQVLGQGPQFIFQYYEKEERGRGNFPDRFSARQFPNYSSELNVNALLLGDSALYLCASSLFMGSGANVLTFGAGSRLTVL.

This clonotype showed up many times. The genes are TRBV29-1 and TRBJ2-2, with 7 nucleotides matching TRBD2. This CDR3 contains 14 residues. Germline loops: CDR1 SQVTM, CDR2 ANQGSEA. With 6 bases clipped from V and 1 base from J, the junction kept 5 bases outside the gene matches. In DNA form, the CDR3 reads TGCAGCGTCGCTGGACTAGTGAACACCGGGGAGCTGTTTTTT. Amino acid sequence: CSVAGLVNTGELFF.

The chain recombines TRBV15 with TRBJ2-2; the D gene is possibly TRBD1 (6 bases). In germline, CDR1 is LNHNV, CDR2 YYDKDF (reference sequence). CDR3 length: 17 residues. Trimming took 4 bases from V and 1 from J, leaving 16 bases between them. The CDR3 sequence: CATSTPRQELNTGELFF. DNA for the CDR3: TGTGCCACCAGCACGCCAAGACAGGAGCTGAACACCGGGGAGCTGTTTTTT.

This clonotype was counted between two and nine times. J is TRBJ2-5 and V is TRBV12-3 or TRBV12-4; no clear D. The V end lost 0 bases, the J end lost 7 bases, and 12 bases lay between the germline ends. The length of the CDR3 is 14 residues. The CDR3 DNA is TGTGCCAGCAGTTTAGCGTCCCTCTGGGGGACCCAGTACTTC. Translated: CASSLASLWGTQYF.

This chain uses TRBV10-3 with TRBJ2-2, with TRBD1 matching over 7 bases. From germline, CDR1 is ENHRY and CDR2 SYGVKD. The CDR3 loop spans 15 amino acids. V shed 2 bases, J shed 4 bases, and the junction held 4 bases outside the gene matches. CDR3 loop: CAISEKGAPTGELFF. CDR3 bases: TGTGCCATCAGTGAGAAGGGGGCCCCCACCGGGGAGCTGTTTTTT.

The chain recombines TRBV15 with TRBJ2-3; 9 nucleotides line up with TRBD2. Germline CDR1 and CDR2: LNHNV and YYDKDF (reference sequence). V shed 9 bases, J shed 5 bases, and the junction held 9 bases outside the gene matches. The CDR3 sequence is 14 residues long. This chain's CDR3 is CATERGARGDTQYF. The CDR3 nucleotides read TGTGCCACGGAGCGGGGGGCAAGGGGAGATACGCAGTATTTT.

The chain joins TRBV12-3 or TRBV12-4 to TRBJ2-3; 11 bases match TRBD2. J gave up 6 bases and V 7 bases, and 9 bases lay outside the gene matches. The CDR3 contains 15 residues. The CDR3, as DNA: TGTGCCAGCACACTCCTGGGACTAGCGGCCGATACGCAGTATTTT. Protein sequence: CASTLLGLAADTQYF.

This sequence joins TRBV12-3 or TRBV12-4 and TRBJ2-1; D possibly uses TRBD1 or TRBD2 (6 bases each). The CDR3 is 12 amino acids. Trimming left V 7 bases short and J 6 bases short, with 10 bases between. The DNA of the CDR3 is TGTGCCAGCAACCCGGGGGCCAATGAGCAGTTCTTC. It translates to CASNPGANEQFF.

The chain is built from TRBV18 and TRBJ1-4, with TRBD1 matching 8 bases. Unmatched junction bases numbered 5, after V lost 3 bases and J lost 8 bases. The CDR3 has 14 residues. Germline V gene data show CDR1 as KGHSH and CDR2 as LQKENI. The CDR3 reads CASSPNRGDEKLFF. The CDR3 nucleotides read TGTGCCAGCTCACCGAACAGGGGGGACGAAAAACTGTTTTTT.